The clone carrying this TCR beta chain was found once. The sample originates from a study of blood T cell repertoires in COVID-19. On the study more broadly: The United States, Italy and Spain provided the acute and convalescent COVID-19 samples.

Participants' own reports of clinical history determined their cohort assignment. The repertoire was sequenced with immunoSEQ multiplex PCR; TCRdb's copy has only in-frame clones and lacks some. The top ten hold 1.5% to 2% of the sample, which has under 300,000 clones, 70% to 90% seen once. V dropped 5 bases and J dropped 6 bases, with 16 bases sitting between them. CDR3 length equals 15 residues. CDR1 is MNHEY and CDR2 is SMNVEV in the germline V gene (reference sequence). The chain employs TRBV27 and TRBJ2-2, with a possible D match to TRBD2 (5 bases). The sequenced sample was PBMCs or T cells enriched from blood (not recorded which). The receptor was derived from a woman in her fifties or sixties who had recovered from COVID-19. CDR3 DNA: TGTGCCAGCAGTACCGAGGGTGCCCGGCCCGGGGAGCTGTTTTTT. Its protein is CASSTEGARPGELFF.